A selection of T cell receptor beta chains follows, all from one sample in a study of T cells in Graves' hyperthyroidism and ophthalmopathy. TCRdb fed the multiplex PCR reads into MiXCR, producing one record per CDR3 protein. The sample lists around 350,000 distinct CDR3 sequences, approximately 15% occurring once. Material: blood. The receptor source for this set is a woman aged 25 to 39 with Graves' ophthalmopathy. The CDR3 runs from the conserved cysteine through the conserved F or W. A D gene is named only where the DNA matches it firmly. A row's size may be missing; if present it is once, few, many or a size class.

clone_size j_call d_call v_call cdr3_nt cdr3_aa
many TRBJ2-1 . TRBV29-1 TGCAGCGGACAGGCCTCCTACAATGAGCAGTTCTTC CSGQASYNEQFF
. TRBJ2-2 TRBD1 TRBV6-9 TGCGCCAGCAGTTCCGGGACAGCGGTAAACACCGGGGAGCTGTTTTTT CASSSGTAVNTGELFF
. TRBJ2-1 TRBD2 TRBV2 TGTGCCAGCAGTGAAAGAGCTAGCGGGCAGAATGAGCAGTTCTTC CASSERASGQNEQFF
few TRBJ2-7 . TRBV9 TGTGCCAGCTCGATTGGCTTGGGTCTATCCTACGAGCAGTACTTC CASSIGLGLSYEQYF
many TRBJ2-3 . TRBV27 TGTGCCAGCAGTTTGAGGGCAGGGGGCACAGATACGCAGTATTTT CASSLRAGGTDTQYF
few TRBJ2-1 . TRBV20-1 TGCAGTGCCGGCCATAATGAGCAGTTCTTC CSAGHNEQFF
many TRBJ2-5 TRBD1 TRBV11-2 TGTGCCAGCAGCAGACGACAGGGGTCGGGAGAGACCCAGTACTTC CASSRRQGSGETQYF
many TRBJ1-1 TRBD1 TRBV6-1 TGTGCCAGCAGCTCATCTATGGGACAGGGGGTTACCACTGAAGCTTTCTTT CASSSSMGQGVTTEAFF
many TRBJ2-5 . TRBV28 TGTGCCAGCGCTCAAGAGACCCAGTACTTC CASAQETQYF
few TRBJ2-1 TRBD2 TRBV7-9 TGTGCCAGCAGCGAGCCCGGGGGGGCCGTTAATGAGCAGTTCTTC CASSEPGGAVNEQFF
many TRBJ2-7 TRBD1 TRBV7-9 TGTGCCAGCAGCTTAAACCCTCGACAGGGGGCGAACTTCTACGAGCAGTACTTC CASSLNPRQGANFYEQYF
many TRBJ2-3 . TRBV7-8 TGTGCCAGCAGCTTAGGGGCTCTCCGGGGTGTAGGCACAGATACGCAGTATTTT CASSLGALRGVGTDTQYF
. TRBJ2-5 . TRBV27 TGTGCCAGCAGTTTATCGACAAGGGAGACCCAGTACTTC CASSLSTRETQYF
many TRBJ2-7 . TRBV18 TGTGCCAGCTCACCACCGGGGCTCCTAGTCTACGAGCAGTACTTC CASSPPGLLVYEQYF
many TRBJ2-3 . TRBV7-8 TGTGCCAGCAGCTTGCGCGAATATACGCAGTATTTT CASSLREYTQYF
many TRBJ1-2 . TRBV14 TGTGCCAGCAGCCAAGATTTGGTCGGCTATGGCTACACCTTC CASSQDLVGYGYTF
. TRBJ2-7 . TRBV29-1 TGCGGCGGAACGGGATCCCCCTACGAGCAGTACTTC CGGTGSPYEQYF
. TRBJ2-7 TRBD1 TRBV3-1 TGTGCCAGCAGCCCTCGGACAGGACAGAGCTCCTACAATGAGCAGTACTTC CASSPRTGQSSYNEQYF
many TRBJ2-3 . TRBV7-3 TGTGCCAGCAGCTTGGGGGGCGAGGGTACGCAGTATTTT CASSLGGEGTQYF
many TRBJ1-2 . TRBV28 TGTGCCAGCGAATCAACAGAGGCCGGGACGGAATATGGCTACACCTTC CASESTEAGTEYGYTF
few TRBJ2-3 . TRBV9 TGTGCCAGCAGCGTAGTGGGGTCCAGCACAGATACGCAGTATTTT CASSVVGSSTDTQYF
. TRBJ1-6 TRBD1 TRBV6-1 TGTGCCACCGCCGGGACAGCGCATAATTCGGCCCTCCACTTT CATAGTAHNSALHF
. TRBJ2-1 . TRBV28 TGTGCCAGCGGGGGCCCCTACAATGAGCAGTTCTTC CASGGPYNEQFF
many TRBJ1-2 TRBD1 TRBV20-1 TGCAGTGCTAGAGATGACAGGGGAAACTATGGCTACACCTTC CSARDDRGNYGYTF
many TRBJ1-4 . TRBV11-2 TGTGCCAGCAGCCCTCACGGTTGGAAACTGTTTTTT CASSPHGWKLFF
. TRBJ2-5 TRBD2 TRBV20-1 TGCAGTGCCGAGTTAGCGGGAGGAGAGACCCAGTACTTC CSAELAGGETQYF
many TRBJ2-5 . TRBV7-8 TGTGCCAGCAGCCGAGGGTCCCCCCACCAAGAGACCCAGTACTTC CASSRGSPHQETQYF
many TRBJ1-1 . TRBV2 TGTGCCAGCAGCCCCGACACGCGAACCTGGAACACTGAAGCTTTCTTT CASSPDTRTWNTEAFF